The clone carrying this T cell receptor beta chain was observed a single time. Original analysis: Nucleated cell counts were estimated from reference gene primer amplification. The table came from immunoSEQ multiplex PCR; TCRdb's copy has only in-frame clones and leaves some out. The V and J calls and clone size were taken over from that table, and D and trimming were inferred from the DNA. This table has hundreds of thousands of clones, 88% appearing once. This entry comes from a study of blood T cell repertoires in COVID-19. Study context: Some COVID-19 samples were acute and others convalescent; all came from the United States, Italy and Spain. In each case, the material was cDNA or gDNA derived from T cells, B-cell-depleted T cells, or PBMCs.

CDR3 length: 13 residues. Germline V gene data show CDR1 as SQVTM and CDR2 as ANQGSEA. V lost 4 bases and J lost 0, with 9 bases in between. This TCR was recovered from a woman aged 40 to 50 who had recovered from COVID-19. The sequenced sample was peripheral blood. This chain uses TRBV29-1 with TRBJ1-2; D not resolved. CDR3 protein: CSVAGGANYGYTF. DNA of the CDR3: TGCAGCGTTGCCGGCGGAGCTAACTATGGCTACACCTTC. Looking up the rest from reference TRBV29-1 and TRBJ1-2 gives the full variable domain: SAVISQKPSRDICQRGTSLTIQCQVDSQVTMMFWYRQQPGQSLTLIATANQGSEATYESGFVIDKFPISRPNLTFSTLTVSNMSPEDSSIYLCSVAGGANYGYTFGSGTRLTVV.